Each of the 20 T cell receptor beta chains below was sequenced from the same sample in a study of T cell clonality in common variable immunodeficiency. Study observations and caveats: In common variable immunodeficiency, TCR beta chains reportedly carried fewer deletions and N-nucleotide insertions.

Their target antigens are unknown. Profiled with immunoSEQ multiplex PCR; TCRdb holds only in-frame clones, not every one. The sample includes several thousand clones, none of them occurring once. The sample consisted of peripheral blood mononuclear cells. The source is a human donor with common variable immunodeficiency.

In this sample, this clone turned up a few times. The read ends 3 residues shy of where the CDR3 ends; the end is completed using the germline J gene. The chain is built from TRBV7-8 and TRBJ1-4; D is undetermined. Trimming left V 0 bases short and J 8 bases short, with 10 bases between. The germline V gene encodes CDR1 SGHVS and CDR2 FQNEAQ. This CDR3 region has 14 residues. The CDR3: CASSLARPGEKLFF. CDR3 DNA, as far as it was read: TGTGCCAGCAGCTTAGCACGCCCCGGGGAAAAA. The variable domain in full, with the rest retrieved from reference TRBV7-8 and TRBJ1-4, is GAGVSQSPRYKVAKRGQDVALRCDPISGHVSLFWYQQALGQGPEFLTYFQNEAQLDKSGLPSDRFFAERPEGSVSTLKIQRTQQEDSAVYLCASSLARPGEKLFFGSGTQLSVL.

In this sample, this clone turned up a few times. Sequencing ends 3 residues short of the CDR3 end; the germline J gene provides the rest. The chain uses TRBV19 and TRBJ2-7; D is perhaps TRBD2 (5 bases). The V end lost 1 base, the J end lost 3 bases, and 7 bases lay between the germline ends. Germline assignment: CDR1 LNHDA and CDR2 SQIVND (reference sequence). The CDR3 is 13 residues long. The CDR3 bases that were read are TGTGCCAGTAGTATAGCAGAGGGCTACGAG. Translating gives CASSIAEGYE. The CDR3 in full is CASSIAEGYEQYF.

Comment on this clone: The read halts 3 residues ahead of the CDR3 end, with the missing end drawn from the germline J gene. The chain joins TRBV19 to TRBJ1-4; 7 bases align to TRBD1. This CDR3 spans 14 amino acids. CDR1 is LNHDA and CDR2 is SQIVND in the germline V gene (reference sequence). The V segment lost 7 bases and the J segment 1 base; nucleotides outside the gene matches: 3. CDR3 sequence: CASIGTETNEKLFF. The covered CDR3 bases are TGTGCCAGTATTGGGACAGAAACTAATGAAAAA.

As to this clone: The sequenced fragment ends 3 residues before the CDR3 boundary, so the rest is inferred from the germline J gene. The rearrangement uses TRBV2 and TRBJ2-3; 8 bases fit TRBD1. The J segment lost 6 bases and the V segment lost 4 bases, leaving 9 bases of the junction unmatched. The germline CDR1 and CDR2 sequences are SNHLY and FYNNEI. The CDR3 runs 15 residues. The part of the CDR3 DNA that was read is TGTGCCAGCAGTGTGGGTGCAGGGGGCGGGGATACG. Its protein product is CASSVGAGGGDT. The entire CDR3 protein reads CASSVGAGGGDTQYF.

This clone was detected a few times. The CDR3 is cut off 3 residues early in the read; its end comes from the germline J gene. J is TRBJ2-7 and V is TRBV7-9; D is perhaps TRBD2 (5 bases). Trimming stripped 1 base from V and 3 bases from J, with 13 bases between. This CDR3 region has 15 residues. CDR1 and CDR2 from the germline V gene are SEHNR and FQNEAQ (reference sequence). The CDR3 loop is CASSLGPAELYEQYF. CDR3 DNA, as far as it was read: TGTGCCAGCAGCTTAGGTCCAGCGGAGCTCTACGAG. The complete variable domain, with remaining parts taken from reference TRBV7-9 and TRBJ2-7, reads DTGVSQNPRHKITKRGQNVTFRCDPISEHNRLYWYRQTLGQGPEFLTYFQNEAQLEKSRLLSDRFSAERPKGSFSTLEIQRTEQGDSAMYLCASSLGPAELYEQYFGPGTRLTVT.

With respect to this clone: The read ends 3 residues before the CDR3 terminus; that terminus is restored from the germline J gene. The chain recombines TRBV19 with TRBJ2-3; D is perhaps TRBD2 (5 bases). Trimming took off 5 bases at V and 2 bases at J, with 11 bases between the two ends. Germline lookup yields CDR1 LNHDA and CDR2 SQIVND (reference sequence). The CDR3 is made up of 14 amino acids. The CDR3 region is CASSSRGDTDTQYF. The part of the CDR3 DNA that was read is TGTGCCAGTAGTTCCCGGGGAGACACAGATACG.

This clone came up a few times. The read comes to an end 3 residues before the CDR3 does, leaving the germline J gene to fill in the end. This chain uses TRBV7-9 with TRBJ1-4, with D tentatively TRBD1 (5 bases). Looked up from germline, CDR1 is SEHNR and CDR2 is FQNEAQ (reference sequence). Trimming cost V 0 bases and J 7 bases, with 12 bases left between them. CDR3 length equals 15 residues. CDR3 DNA, as far as it was read: TGTGCCAGCAGCTTAGCGGCAGGGTTCGGTGAAAAA. Translation: CASSLAAGFGEK. The entire CDR3 is CASSLAAGFGEKLFF.

Remarks on this clone: The CDR3 end lies 3 residues beyond the end of the read and is filled in from the germline J gene. This chain uses TRBV18 with TRBJ1-2; 11 bases map to TRBD1. V dropped 3 bases and J dropped 7; count of bases not matched to a gene: 13. Looked up from germline, CDR1 is KGHSH and CDR2 is LQKENI. The CDR3 extends over 17 amino acids. The CDR3 spells CASSPTGPGQGAGGYTF. The sequenced part of the CDR3 DNA is TGTGCCAGCTCACCGACGGGGCCAGGACAGGGGGCAGGTGGC. Combining the CDR3 with reference TRBV18 and TRBJ1-2 gives the whole variable domain NAGVMQNPRHLVRRRGQEARLRCSPMKGHSHVYWYRQLPEEGLKFMVYLQKENIIDESGMPKERFSAEFPKEGPSILRIQQVVRGDSAAYFCASSPTGPGQGAGGYTFGSGTRLTVV.

This clone was seen more than once but under ten times. CDR3 bases read: TGCGCCAGCAGTCAATCTCCCCCGCATCCGACAGGCAGGGAGACC. It specifies CASSQSPPHPTGRET. The entire CDR3 reads CASSQSPPHPTGRETQYF. This chain joins TRBV23-1 and TRBJ2-5, with TRBD1 as a possible D gene (6 bases). The read terminates 3 residues before the CDR3 end, so the remaining end is supplied by the germline J gene. TRBV23-1 is placed among ORFs of uncertain function. CDR3 length: 18 amino acids. V was cut by 0 bases and J by 5 bases, with 22 bases left in between.

This clone has a handful of counts. The CDR3 end is not reached by the read, which stops 3 residues before it; the germline J gene fills it in. The chain recombines TRBV20-1 with TRBJ2-7, with D perhaps TRBD1 (6 bases). The CDR3 covers 13 residues. The ends were cut back, 5 bases at V and 3 bases at J, with 14 bases in the middle. In germline, CDR1 is DFQATT, CDR2 SNEGSKA (reference sequence). The CDR3 loop is CSAYRDKYYEQYF. CDR3 DNA (partial): TGCAGTGCTTATCGGGACAAGTACTACGAG.

A word on this clone: The CDR3 end falls 3 residues outside the read, so it is completed with the germline J gene. V usage is TRBV6-2 or TRBV6-3 and J usage is TRBJ2-1, with D maybe TRBD2 (5 bases). V shed 5 bases and J shed 0 bases, with 11 bases lying between them. Germline V gives CDR1 MNHEY, CDR2 SVGEGT. CDR3 length: 15 residues. CDR3 DNA (partial): TGTGCCAGCAGTGTGGACTGGAGCTCCTACAATGAG. This encodes CASSVDWSSYNE. In full, the CDR3 reads CASSVDWSSYNEQFF.

This clone was seen more than once but under ten times. The read ends 3 residues early relative to the CDR3; the germline J gene fills the gap. The chain links TRBV18 to TRBJ2-7; TRBD1 aligns across 7 bases. This CDR3 contains 16 residues. Germline loops: CDR1 KGHSH, CDR2 LQKENI. Germline trimming cut 3 bases from V and 0 bases from J; bases unmatched to any gene: 8. The CDR3 region is CASSPLLRDSSYEQYF. Partial CDR3 DNA: TGTGCCAGCTCACCCCTACTCCGGGACAGCTCCTACGAG.

About this clone: The read comes to an end 3 residues before the CDR3 does, leaving the germline J gene to fill in the end. The V and J genes are TRBV19 and TRBJ2-7; possibly TRBD1 for D (5 bases). The ends were cut back, 5 bases at V and 5 bases at J, with 10 bases in the middle. This CDR3 spans 12 amino acids. Germline CDR1 is LNHDA and CDR2 is SQIVND (reference sequence). CDR3 DNA, as far as it was read: TGTGCCAGTAGTGTTGGACAAAACGAG. Protein product: CASSVGQNE. The full CDR3 is CASSVGQNEQYF.

This clone was seen more than once but under ten times. The sequenced fragment ends 3 residues before the CDR3 boundary, so the rest is inferred from the germline J gene. V gene TRBV6-2 or TRBV6-3 combines with J gene TRBJ1-1, with D unclear. Looked up from germline, CDR1 is MNHEY and CDR2 is SVGEGT. The CDR3 is 13 residues long. Trimming pared 6 bases from V and 0 bases from J, leaving 8 bases between. The CDR3 is CASSYRVNTEAFF. CDR3 bases read: TGTGCCAGCAGCTATCGGGTGAACACTGAA.

Only a few counts were recorded for this clone. The read terminates 3 residues before the CDR3 end, so the remaining end is supplied by the germline J gene. Distinct nucleotide sequences in the sample also encode this CDR3. The rearrangement joins TRBV19 to TRBJ2-7; 8 bases map to TRBD1. The CDR3 extends over 14 amino acids. From germline, CDR1 is LNHDA and CDR2 SQIVND (reference sequence). J was trimmed by 4 bases and V by 5 bases; bases with no gene match: 7. CDR3 residues: CASSAHRGRYEQYF. The sequenced part of the CDR3 DNA is TGTGCCAGTAGTGCCCACAGGGGGAGGTACGAG.

Note on this clone: The CDR3 end lies 3 residues beyond the end of the read and is filled in from the germline J gene. This sequence joins TRBV6-2 or TRBV6-3 and TRBJ2-3, with 7 bases matching TRBD2. CDR3 size: 13 residues. Trimming cost V 6 bases and J 5 bases; bases outside gene matches: 5. Per the germline V gene, CDR1 is MNHEY and CDR2 is SVGEGT. Incomplete CDR3 DNA: TGTGCCAGCAGCGAGCGGGATATAGATACG. Amino acids: CASSERDIDT. In full, the CDR3 reads CASSERDIDTQYF.

This clone was recorded a few times. With the read ending 3 residues before the CDR3 end, the germline J gene is used to fill in that end. The V and J genes are TRBV18 and TRBJ2-5; TRBD2 might be the D (6 bases). Between the trimmed V and J ends, which lost 2 bases and 1 base, there was a span of 11 bases. The CDR3 loop spans 15 amino acids. Germline-derived CDR1 and CDR2 are KGHSH and LQKENI. CDR3 DNA (partial): TGTGCCAGCTCACCAAAGAGCGGGCTCCAAGAGACC. Translated, it gives CASSPKSGLQET. In full, the CDR3 is CASSPKSGLQETQYF.

In its sample, this clone was seen a few times. The CDR3 end falls 3 residues outside the read, so it is completed with the germline J gene. The J gene is TRBJ2-1, the V gene TRBV6-2 or TRBV6-3; D uncertain. V lost 6 bases to trimming and J lost 9 bases, with 12 bases between them. This CDR3 is 12 amino acids long. Germline V gives CDR1 MNHEY, CDR2 SVGEGT. CDR3 region: CASRGMLGEQFF. The sequenced CDR3 bases are TGTGCCAGCAGGGGCATGCTGGGTGAG.

A few counts support this clone. The read terminates 3 residues ahead of where the CDR3 ends, so the germline J gene completes it. The J gene is TRBJ2-7, the V gene TRBV6-2 or TRBV6-3; D might be TRBD2 (6 bases). Deletions cut 1 base from V and 2 bases from J, with 12 bases between. CDR1 is MNHEY and CDR2 is SVGEGT in the germline V gene. The CDR3 totals 15 residues. The part of the CDR3 DNA that was read is TGTGCCAGCAGTTACTTGGGACTTCAGACCTACGAG. Translation gives CASSYLGLQTYE. The whole CDR3 is CASSYLGLQTYEQYF.

This clone was found a few times. The CDR3 end is not reached by the read, which stops 3 residues before it; the germline J gene fills it in. This chain uses TRBV19 with TRBJ1-6, with a tentative D call TRBD1 (6 bases). The ends were cut back, 3 bases at V and 9 bases at J, with 15 bases in the middle. Germline V lookup: CDR1 LNHDA, CDR2 SQIVND (reference sequence). The CDR3 sequence is 15 residues long. The CDR3 DNA, read in part, is TGTGCCAGTAGTATCCGGGCCAGGGGAGGTTCACCC. Translating gives CASSIRARGGSP. The entire CDR3 reads CASSIRARGGSPLHF.